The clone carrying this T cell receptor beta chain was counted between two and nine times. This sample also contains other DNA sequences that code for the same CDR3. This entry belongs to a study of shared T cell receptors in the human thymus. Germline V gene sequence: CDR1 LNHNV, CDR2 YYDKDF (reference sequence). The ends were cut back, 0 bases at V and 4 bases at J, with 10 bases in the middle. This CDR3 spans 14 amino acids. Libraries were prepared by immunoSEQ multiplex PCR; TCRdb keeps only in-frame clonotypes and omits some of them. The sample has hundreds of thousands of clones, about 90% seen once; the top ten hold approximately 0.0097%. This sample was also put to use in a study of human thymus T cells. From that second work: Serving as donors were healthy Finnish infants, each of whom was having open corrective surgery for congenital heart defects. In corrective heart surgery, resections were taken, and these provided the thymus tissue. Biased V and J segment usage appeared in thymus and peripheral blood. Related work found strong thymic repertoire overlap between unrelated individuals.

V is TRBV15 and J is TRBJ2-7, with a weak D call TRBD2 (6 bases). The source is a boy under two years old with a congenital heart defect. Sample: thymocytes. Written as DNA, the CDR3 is TGTGCCACCAGCAGAGATGGGGGGAGTTACGAGCAGTACTTC. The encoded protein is CATSRDGGSYEQYF.